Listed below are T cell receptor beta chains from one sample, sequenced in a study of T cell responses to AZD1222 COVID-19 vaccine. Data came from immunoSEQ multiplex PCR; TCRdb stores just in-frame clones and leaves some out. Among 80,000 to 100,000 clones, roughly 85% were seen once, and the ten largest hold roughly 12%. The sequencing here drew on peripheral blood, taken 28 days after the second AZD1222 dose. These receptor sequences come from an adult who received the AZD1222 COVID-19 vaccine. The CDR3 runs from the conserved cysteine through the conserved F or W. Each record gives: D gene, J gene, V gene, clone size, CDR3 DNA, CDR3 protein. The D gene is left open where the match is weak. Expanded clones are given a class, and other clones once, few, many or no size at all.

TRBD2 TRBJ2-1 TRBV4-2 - TGTGCCAGCAGCCAACACCCCATAGCGGGGGGAATTCTCTACAATGAGCAGTTCTTC CASSQHPIAGGILYNEQFF
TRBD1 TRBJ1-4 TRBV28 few TGTGCCAGCAGATGGGACAGGGACGGCGATGAAAAACTGTTTTTT CASRWDRDGDEKLFF
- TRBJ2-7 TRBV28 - TGTGCCAGCAGTTGGGGAGTCTACGAGCAGTACTTC CASSWGVYEQYF
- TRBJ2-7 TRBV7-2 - TGTGCCAGCACCCCGGGCAGGGCAGGCCGCGAGCAGTACTTC CASTPGRAGREQYF
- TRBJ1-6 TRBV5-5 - TGTGCCAGCAGCCCACAGCGGGCAGGCTCACCCCTCCACTTT CASSPQRAGSPLHF
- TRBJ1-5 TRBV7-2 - TGTGCCAGCAGCTTTGGGGGAAAGGGCAGCAATCAGCCCCAGCATTTT CASSFGGKGSNQPQHF
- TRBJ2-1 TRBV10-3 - TGTGCCATCAGGATCGACGGAACAGGTAATGAGCAGTTCTTC CAIRIDGTGNEQFF
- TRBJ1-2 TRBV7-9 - TGTGCCAGCAGCTTACAGGTCCCCGGGGGGCCCCGGGGCTACACCTTC CASSLQVPGGPRGYTF
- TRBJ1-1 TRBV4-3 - TGCGCCAGCAGCCAAGCCGTCGGGAGTTACACTGAAGCTTTCTTT CASSQAVGSYTEAFF
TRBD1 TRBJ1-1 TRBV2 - TGTGCCAGCAGAGGGACAGGGGGGCGAGCTTTCTTT CASRGTGGRAFF
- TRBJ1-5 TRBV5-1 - TGCGCCAGCAGCTTGGGTGGGGTAGCGGGTCAGCCCCAGCATTTT CASSLGGVAGQPQHF
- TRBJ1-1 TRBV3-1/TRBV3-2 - TGTGCCAGCAGCCACGGACTTGTTGAAGCTTTCTTT CASSHGLVEAFF
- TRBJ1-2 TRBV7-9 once TGTGCCAGCAGCTTAGCCTTTGTAGGGAGGGGGTATGGCTACACCTTC CASSLAFVGRGYGYTF
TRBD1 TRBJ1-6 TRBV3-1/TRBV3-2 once TGTGCCAGCAGCCGGGGGACAGATAATTCACCCCTCCACTTT CASSRGTDNSPLHF
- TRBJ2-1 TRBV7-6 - TGTGCCAGCCAACCTGGCGGGGTAACGGGTGAGCAGTTCTTC CASQPGGVTGEQFF
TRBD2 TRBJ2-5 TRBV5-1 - TGCGCCAGCAGCTTGGATCCTAGCGGGGCCCAAGAGACCCAGTACTTC CASSLDPSGAQETQYF
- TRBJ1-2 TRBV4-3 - TGCGCCAGCAGCCAAGATTTGGCCAGCTATGGCTACACCTTC CASSQDLASYGYTF
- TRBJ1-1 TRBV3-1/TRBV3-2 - TGTGCCAGCAGCCAAGGTGTTCAGAACACTGAAGCTTTCTTT CASSQGVQNTEAFF
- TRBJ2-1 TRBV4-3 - TGCGCCAGCAGCCAAGACCGGGCCAGAGGCAATGAGCAGTTCTTC CASSQDRARGNEQFF
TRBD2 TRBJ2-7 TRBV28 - TGTGCCAGCAGTTCGGGACTAGCGGAGCAGTACTTC CASSSGLAEQYF
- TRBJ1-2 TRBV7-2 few TGTGCCAGTTCTCGCGGAGCCCGGGCCTACACCTTC CASSRGARAYTF
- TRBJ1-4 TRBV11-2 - TGTGCCAGCAGCTTCGGGCAGATAGGGGAAAAACTGTTTTTT CASSFGQIGEKLFF
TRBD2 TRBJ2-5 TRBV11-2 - TGTGCCAGCAGCCTTTGGGGTCGCGGGATACGGGGGGACCAAGAGACCCAGTACTTC CASSLWGRGIRGDQETQYF
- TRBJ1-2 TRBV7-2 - TGTGCCAGCAGCTTAGGCAGGGCCTATGGCTACACCTTC CASSLGRAYGYTF
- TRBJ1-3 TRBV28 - TGTGCCAGCAGTTTAGCATCGGGAAACACCATATATTTT CASSLASGNTIYF
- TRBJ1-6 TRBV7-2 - TGTGCCAGCAGCCCCCAGCGCAACTATAATTCACCCCTCCACTTT CASSPQRNYNSPLHF
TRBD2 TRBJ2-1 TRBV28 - TGTGCCAGCAGAGGGACTAGCGGGGTGAATGAGCAGTTCTTC CASRGTSGVNEQFF
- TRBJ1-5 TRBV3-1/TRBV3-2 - TGTGCCAGCAGCCAAGATGGAGGGGGGGGCAATCAGCCCCAGCATTTT CASSQDGGGGNQPQHF
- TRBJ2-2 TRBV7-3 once TGTGCCAGCAGCTTAGCGGGGGCAGGTGCCACCGGGGAGCTGTTTTTT CASSLAGAGATGELFF
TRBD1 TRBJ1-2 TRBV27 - TGTGCCAGCAGCAGGGACAGGGAAGCTAACTATGGCTACACCTTC CASSRDREANYGYTF
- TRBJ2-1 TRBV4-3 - TGCGCCAGCAGCCAAGATGTTAGTAGTCTAGCGAGTTACAATGAGCAGTTCTTC CASSQDVSSLASYNEQFF
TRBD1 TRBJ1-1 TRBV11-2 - TGTGCCAGCAGCGCGAGGGGGCGAGGCACTGAAGCTTTCTTT CASSARGRGTEAFF
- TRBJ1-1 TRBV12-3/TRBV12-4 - TGTGCCAGCAGAAGCGTAGGGAACACTGAAGCTTTCTTT CASRSVGNTEAFF
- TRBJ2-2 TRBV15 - TGTGCCACCAGCAGAGATTATGGCCAGGGTGCCGGGGAGCTGTTTTTT CATSRDYGQGAGELFF
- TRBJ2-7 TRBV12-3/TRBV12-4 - TGTGCCAGCAGTTTCAGCCATTCCTACGAGCAGTACTTC CASSFSHSYEQYF
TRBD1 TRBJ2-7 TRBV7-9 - TGTGCCAGCAGCCCGTGGGACAGAGTCTACGAGCAGTACTTC CASSPWDRVYEQYF
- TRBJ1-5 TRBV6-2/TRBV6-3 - TGTGCCAGCAGTGAGGGACCTCAGCCCCAGCATTTT CASSEGPQPQHF
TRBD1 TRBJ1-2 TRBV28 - TGTGCCAGCAGTTTGGGGGCAGGGGGTTATGGCTACACCTTC CASSLGAGGYGYTF
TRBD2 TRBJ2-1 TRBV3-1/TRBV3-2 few TGTGCCAGCAGCCAGCACACCGGGACTAGCGGCAATGAGCAGTTCTTC CASSQHTGTSGNEQFF
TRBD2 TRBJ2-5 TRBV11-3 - TGTGCCAGCAGCCCGTGGGGGGGACAAGAGACCCAGTACTTC CASSPWGGQETQYF
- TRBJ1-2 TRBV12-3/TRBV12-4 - TGTGCCAGCTATGGATCATATGGCTACACCTTC CASYGSYGYTF
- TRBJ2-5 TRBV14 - TGTGCCAGCAGCCAAGATTGGGCTCGTCAAGAGACCCAGTACTTC CASSQDWARQETQYF